The rows below give T cell receptor beta chains drawn from one sample of a study of T cells in Graves' hyperthyroidism and ophthalmopathy. One entry per CDR3 protein results from TCRdb running MiXCR on the multiplex PCR reads. The sample lists around 620,000 distinct CDR3 sequences, 15% to 20% occurring once. The sequenced material came from blood. Receptors were obtained from a woman aged 30 to 39 with Graves' hyperthyroidism. Both conserved end residues are part of each CDR3. Fields, in order: clone size, J gene, V gene, D gene, CDR3 protein, CDR3 DNA. The D gene is left open where the match is weak. Clone size is given for some rows only: seen once, a few or many times, or a class if the clone is expanded.

size: -; J: TRBJ2-1; V: TRBV10-3; D: -; CDR3: CAISPTVGEQFF; DNA: TGTGCCATAAGCCCGACCGTCGGCGAGCAGTTCTTC
size: many; J: TRBJ1-1; V: TRBV2; D: -; CDR3: CAGTGGPMNTEAFF; DNA: TGTGCCGGTACCGGGGGGCCGATGAACACTGAAGCTTTCTTT
size: -; J: TRBJ2-2; V: TRBV28; D: -; CDR3: CASSLIMNTGELFF; DNA: TGTGCCAGCAGCTTAATCATGAACACCGGGGAGCTGTTTTTT
size: -; J: TRBJ2-5; V: TRBV5-1; D: TRBD2; CDR3: CASTELGLADSQETQYF; DNA: TGCGCCAGCACCGAATTAGGACTAGCGGACAGCCAAGAGACCCAGTACTTC
size: -; J: TRBJ2-1; V: TRBV9; D: -; CDR3: CASSVGGSQAPYNEQFF; DNA: TGTGCCAGCAGCGTAGGCGGCTCTCAAGCCCCCTACAATGAGCAGTTCTTC
size: many; J: TRBJ2-1; V: TRBV29-1; D: TRBD2; CDR3: CSVLLTSVYNEQFF; DNA: TGCAGCGTTTTACTGACTAGCGTCTACAATGAGCAGTTCTTC
size: many; J: TRBJ2-3; V: TRBV7-7; D: -; CDR3: CASSSSRISTDTQYF; DNA: TGTGCTAGCAGCTCCTCGCGGATCAGCACAGATACGCAGTATTTT
size: -; J: TRBJ1-4; V: TRBV5-8; D: TRBD1; CDR3: CASSPGTGATNEKLFF; DNA: TGTGCCAGCAGCCCCGGGACAGGGGCAACTAATGAAAAACTGTTTTTT
size: -; J: TRBJ2-5; V: TRBV3-1; D: -; CDR3: CASSQSVGETQYF; DNA: TGTGCCAGCAGCCAATCCGTGGGAGAGACCCAGTACTTC
size: many; J: TRBJ1-4; V: TRBV18; D: -; CDR3: CASSPVAVNEKLFF; DNA: TGTGCCAGCTCACCGGTTGCAGTAAATGAAAAACTGTTTTTT
size: few; J: TRBJ2-3; V: TRBV9; D: TRBD2; CDR3: CASSVDGRVTDTQYF; DNA: TGTGCCAGCAGCGTCGACGGGAGGGTGACAGATACGCAGTATTTT
size: few; J: TRBJ2-4; V: TRBV28; D: TRBD2; CDR3: CASSSKGLAKERGIQYF; DNA: TGTGCCAGCAGTTCTAAGGGACTAGCGAAGGAGAGAGGCATTCAGTACTTC
size: many; J: TRBJ1-1; V: TRBV28; D: -; CDR3: CASSSGANTEAFF; DNA: TGTGCCAGCAGTTCTGGGGCGAACACTGAAGCTTTCTTT
size: many; J: TRBJ2-7; V: TRBV27; D: TRBD2; CDR3: CASKASTSNPYEQYF; DNA: TGTGCCAGCAAGGCCTCGACTAGCAACCCATACGAGCAGTACTTC
size: many; J: TRBJ2-5; V: TRBV3-1; D: -; CDR3: CASSQDWGARETQYF; DNA: TGTGCCAGCAGCCAAGATTGGGGGGCGCGGGAGACCCAGTACTTC
size: -; J: TRBJ2-6; V: TRBV12-3/TRBV12-4; D: TRBD1; CDR3: CASSTETGNHVLTF; DNA: TGTGCCAGCAGTACTGAGACAGGGAATCACGTCCTGACTTTC
size: -; J: TRBJ2-1; V: TRBV28; D: -; CDR3: CASSPAPGANNEQFF; DNA: TGTGCCAGCAGCCCTGCCCCGGGGGCCAACAATGAGCAGTTCTTC
size: -; J: TRBJ2-7; V: TRBV6-1; D: TRBD1; CDR3: CASRPPGQEGQLGYF; DNA: TGTGCCAGCAGACCGCCGGGACAGGAGGGGCAATTGGGGTACTTC
size: -; J: TRBJ1-5; V: TRBV12-5; D: -; CDR3: CASGPGPGNQPQHF; DNA: TGTGCTAGTGGCCCGGGACCGGGGAATCAGCCCCAGCATTTT
size: -; J: TRBJ2-7; V: TRBV6-1; D: TRBD1; CDR3: CASSEGDRGYEQYF; DNA: TGTGCCAGCAGTGAAGGGGACAGGGGTTACGAGCAGTACTTC
size: many; J: TRBJ2-7; V: TRBV3-1; D: -; CDR3: CASSPAGLTYEQYF; DNA: TGTGCCAGCAGTCCGGCGGGGCTTACTTACGAGCAGTACTTC
size: few; J: TRBJ2-1; V: TRBV20-1; D: -; CDR3: CSAAIPAANSGEQFF; DNA: TGCAGTGCCGCTATACCTGCAGCTAACTCTGGGGAGCAGTTCTTC